Listed here are 26 T cell receptor beta chains from one sample, sequenced in a study of T-cell memory formation after mild COVID-19. MiXCR, run by TCRdb on the 5' RACE reads, gives a single entry per CDR3 protein. The sample has around 310,000 distinct CDR3 sequences, about a sixth seen once; the top ten hold about a fifth. The specimen sequenced was PBMCs or a T cell subset sorted from them (not recorded which). The receptors here all came from a man aged 18 to 35 who had mild COVID-19 (a few samples of this study predate the infection). Cell type and time point are not known.

J is TRBJ2-3 and V is TRBV7-2; TRBD2 agrees at 16 bases. Germline loops: CDR1 SGHTA, CDR2 FQGNSA. The CDR3 runs to 14 residues. J gave up 11 bases and V 4 bases, and 3 bases lay outside the gene matches. Here the CDR3 DNA reads TGTGCCAGCAGCTCCGGGACTAGCGGGGGGGTGCAGTATTTT. Translation gives CASSSGTSGGVQYF.

The table lists this clonotype with a few counts. V usage is TRBV7-9 and J usage is TRBJ2-5; TRBD2 agrees at 7 bases. V lost 11 bases, J lost 1 base, and 10 bases stayed unmatched. CDR1 and CDR2 (germline): SEHNR, FQNEAQ (reference sequence). The CDR3 totals 14 residues. Here the CDR3 reads CAVPQRDGQETQYF. Here the CDR3 DNA reads TGTGCCGTTCCCCAGCGGGATGGCCAAGAGACCCAGTACTTC.

This clonotype was recorded a few times. The V call is TRBV5-1, the J call TRBJ2-7; D remains unclear. V lost 3 bases and J 6 bases, leaving 13 bases between the germline ends. The CDR3 runs 13 residues. From germline, CDR1 is SGHRS and CDR2 YFSETQ. CDR3 in DNA: TGCGCCAGCAGCTCACGTCCGGGCGGCGAGCAGTACGTC. Protein sequence: CASSSRPGGEQYV.

The chain uses TRBV4-1 and TRBJ1-2; D not resolved. Trimming stripped 0 bases from V and 4 bases from J, with 9 bases between. Germline assignment: CDR1 MGHRA and CDR2 YSYEKL. The CDR3 runs to 14 residues. The CDR3 region has the DNA TGCGCCAGCAGCCAAGATCCCAGTTCCTATGGCTACACCTTC. The encoded protein is CASSQDPSSYGYTF.

The table lists this clonotype with a few counts. The chain combines TRBV7-2 with TRBJ2-7; 9 positions match TRBD2. Germline lookup yields CDR1 SGHTA and CDR2 FQGNSA. V shed 5 bases, J shed 3 bases, and the junction held 8 bases outside the gene matches. This CDR3 comprises 15 residues. Here the CDR3 reads CASSLLWRGGYEQYF. DNA for the CDR3: TGTGCCAGCAGCCTCCTTTGGCGGGGGGGCTACGAGCAGTACTTC.

This clonotype was detected only a few times. The V and J genes are TRBV5-1 and TRBJ1-6, with D possibly TRBD1 on 5 matching bases. CDR1 is SGHRS, CDR2 YFSETQ, per germline. This CDR3 comprises 17 residues. With 7 bases removed from V and 8 bases from J, the gap between germline ends came to 25 bases. The CDR3 sequence: CASSRQGSHINDSPLHF. CDR3 nucleotide sequence: TGCGCCAGCTCCCGGCAGGGATCGCATATCAATGATTCACCCCTCCACTTT.

There are a few counts of this clonotype. This chain connects TRBV25-1 to TRBJ2-1; 7 positions match TRBD2. The trim removed 8 bases at V and 10 bases at J, leaving 8 bases unmatched. The CDR3 is 12 residues long. Germline V lookup: CDR1 MGHDK, CDR2 SYGVNS. The CDR3 nucleotides read TGTGCCAGCTCCCGGGGGGTCGGGGAGCAGTTCTTC. It translates to CASSRGVGEQFF.

CDR3 in amino acids: CASNPWTGEETQYF. CDR3 bases: TGTGCCAGCAACCCCTGGACAGGCGAAGAGACCCAGTACTTC. This chain uses TRBV6-2 or TRBV6-3 with TRBJ2-5; 7 nucleotides align to TRBD1. Trimming at V came to 7 bases and at J to 3 bases, leaving 8 bases not matched to a gene. The CDR3 runs 14 residues. Looked up from germline, CDR1 is MNHEY and CDR2 is SVGEGT.

The chain combines TRBV12-3 or TRBV12-4 with TRBJ1-4; a weak D match, TRBD1 (6 bases). With 5 bases removed from V and 10 bases from J, the gap between germline ends came to 11 bases. The CDR3 is 12 amino acids. The CDR3 DNA reads TGTGCCAGCAGTATTACAGGGACAAAACTGTTTTTT. Protein product: CASSITGTKLFF.

The genes are TRBV10-2 and TRBJ1-6; D gene ambiguous. The CDR3 is 13 amino acids. V lost 1 base, J lost 10 bases, and 8 bases lay in between. From germline, CDR1 is WSHSY and CDR2 SAAADI. CDR3 in amino acids: CASSEYGESPLHF. The CDR3 DNA is TGCGCCAGCAGTGAGTATGGAGAATCACCCCTCCACTTT.

Many counts were recorded for this clonotype. The V and J genes are TRBV6-5 and TRBJ2-1; D is ambiguous. Per germline, CDR1 MNHEY and CDR2 SVGAGI. The V gene lost 2 bases and the J gene lost 7 bases, with 6 bases spanning the gap. The CDR3 has 12 amino acids. As DNA, the CDR3 is TGTGCCAGCAGTTACGGGCTGAATGAGCAGTTCTTC. It translates to CASSYGLNEQFF.

The chain carries TRBV15 and TRBJ2-3; 9 positions agree with TRBD1. This CDR3 spans 17 amino acids. V shed 5 bases, J shed 0 bases, and the junction held 9 bases outside the gene matches. Germline V gene data show CDR1 as LNHNV and CDR2 as YYDKDF (reference sequence). The CDR3 DNA is TGTGCCACCAGCGGGACCGGGACAGGGATAAGCACAGATACGCAGTATTTT. Protein: CATSGTGTGISTDTQYF. Full variable domain (outside the CDR3, taken from reference TRBV15 and TRBJ2-3): DAMVIQNPRYQVTQFGKPVTLSCSQTLNHNVMYWYQQKSSQAPKLLFHYYDKDFNNEADTPDNFQSRRPNTSFCFLDIRSPGLGDTAMYLCATSGTGTGISTDTQYFGPGTRLTVL.

Only a few counts were recorded for this clonotype. This chain connects TRBV30 to TRBJ1-3; tentatively, D is TRBD1 (5 bases). The CDR3 has 15 residues. Deletions cut 5 bases from V and 4 bases from J, with 18 bases between. Looked up from germline, CDR1 is GTSNPN and CDR2 is SVGIG (reference sequence). The CDR3 nucleotides read TGTGCCTGGGGAATTATCACAGGATTGGGAAACACCATATATTTT. Translated, it gives CAWGIITGLGNTIYF.

The table lists this clonotype with many counts. J is TRBJ2-1 and V is TRBV24-1; tentative D call: TRBD2 (6 bases). The germline CDR1 and CDR2 sequences are KGHDR and SFDVKD. With 7 bases removed from V and 0 bases from J, the gap between germline ends came to 12 bases. This CDR3 has 15 residues. CDR3 loop: CATSRRGSSYNEQFF. Written as DNA, the CDR3 is TGTGCCACCAGCCGGAGGGGATCCTCCTACAATGAGCAGTTCTTC.

The chain uses TRBV5-1 and TRBJ2-2; 8 nucleotides agree with TRBD1. The germline CDR1 and CDR2 sequences are SGHRS and YFSETQ. This CDR3 spans 15 amino acids. With 4 bases clipped from V and 3 bases from J, the junction kept 5 bases outside the gene matches. CDR3 nucleotides: TGCGCCAGCAGCGCCAGGGGGCAGGACACCGGGGAGCTGTTTTTT. It yields the protein CASSARGQDTGELFF. Full variable domain (rest looked up from reference TRBV5-1 and TRBJ2-2): KAGVTQTPRYLIKTRGQQVTLSCSPISGHRSVSWYQQTPGQGLQFLFEYFSETQRNKGNFPGRFSGRQFSNSRSEMNVSTLELGDSALYLCASSARGQDTGELFFGEGSRLTVL.

This clonotype was seen at least ten times. The genes are TRBV7-9 and TRBJ1-4; the D gene is possibly TRBD1 (6 bases). Between the trimmed V and J ends, which lost 7 bases and 5 bases, there was a span of 17 bases. The CDR3 totals 15 residues. Per germline, CDR1 SEHNR and CDR2 FQNEAQ (reference sequence). CDR3 nucleotides: TGTGCCAGCACCCCCGGGACAAGCCTAAATGAAAAACTGTTTTTT. The encoded protein is CASTPGTSLNEKLFF.

This clonotype was detected a few times. The chain recombines TRBV6-2 or TRBV6-3 with TRBJ1-1, with D perhaps matching TRBD1 (5 bases). CDR1 and CDR2 from the germline V gene are MNHEY and SVGEGT. The germline V and J ends were trimmed by 2 bases and 6 bases, with 22 bases remaining between them. CDR3 size: 17 residues. The CDR3 loop is CASSYPAGGGYNAEAFF. DNA for the CDR3: TGTGCCAGCAGTTACCCCGCGGGTGGGGGATACAACGCTGAAGCTTTCTTT.

This clonotype has only a few counts. The chain recombines TRBV2 with TRBJ2-1; TRBD2 is a possible D gene (5 bases). Deletions cut 4 bases from V and 5 bases from J, with 9 bases between. The CDR3 has 13 amino acids. Germline loops: CDR1 SNHLY, CDR2 FYNNEI. Here the CDR3 reads CASSGPGNNEQFF. The CDR3 nucleotides read TGTGCCAGCAGTGGGCCGGGGAACAATGAGCAGTTCTTC.

This clonotype was observed at least ten times. The chain uses TRBV4-1 and TRBJ1-4; 8 bases match TRBD1. V trimming: 2 bases; J trimming: 6 bases; junction bases outside the gene matches: 5. The germline V gene encodes CDR1 MGHRA and CDR2 YSYEKL. This CDR3 has 15 residues. This CDR3 is CASSQTGGLYEKLFF. CDR3 sequence (DNA): TGCGCCAGCAGCCAAACAGGGGGATTGTATGAAAAACTGTTTTTT.

The table lists this clonotype with many counts. The chain recombines TRBV6-5 with TRBJ2-3; D remains unclear. Per the germline V gene, CDR1 is MNHEY and CDR2 is SVGAGI. The CDR3 has 15 residues. Trimming pared 6 bases from V and 0 bases from J, leaving 13 bases between. The CDR3 bases are TGTGCCAGCAGGGGGTCCCTCTGGAGCACAGATACGCAGTATTTT. It encodes CASRGSLWSTDTQYF.

This clonotype showed up just a few times. The chain employs TRBV20-1 and TRBJ2-3; 8 bases map to TRBD1. The germline gives CDR1 DFQATT, CDR2 SNEGSKA (reference sequence). The CDR3 is 17 residues long. The trim removed 3 bases at V and 4 bases at J, leaving 15 bases unmatched. The CDR3 nucleotides are TGCAGTGCTAGTATTCCGTGGGCGGGACAGGATCCAGATACGCAGTATTTT. It is translated as CSASIPWAGQDPDTQYF.

The chain employs TRBV7-2 and TRBJ1-1, with 7 bases matching TRBD1. CDR1 is SGHTA, CDR2 FQGNSA, per germline. This CDR3 comprises 14 residues. The trim removed 5 bases at V and 5 bases at J, leaving 8 bases unmatched. The CDR3 loop is CASSRQGVVTEAFF. CDR3 nucleotide sequence: TGTGCCAGCAGCCGACAGGGCGTAGTGACTGAAGCTTTCTTT.

This clonotype has more than one count but fewer than ten. The rearrangement uses TRBV15 and TRBJ2-5; 10 bases map to TRBD1. The CDR3 consists of 16 residues. Unmatched junction bases numbered 8, after V lost 2 bases and J lost 5 bases. Looked up from germline, CDR1 is LNHNV and CDR2 is YYDKDF (reference sequence). This CDR3 reads CATSRHSGTGEETQYF. In DNA form, the CDR3 reads TGTGCCACCAGCAGACACTCCGGGACAGGGGAGGAGACCCAGTACTTC.

The V call is TRBV5-4, the J call TRBJ2-5; the D call may be TRBD1 or TRBD2 (5 bases each). Trimming removed 4 bases at V and 1 base at J, with 14 bases between. Germline CDR1 and CDR2: SGHNT and YYREEE (reference sequence). The CDR3 covers 15 residues. The CDR3 sequence is CASSPVGGRQETQYF. In DNA, the CDR3 is TGTGCCAGCAGCCCCGTTGGGGGACGCCAAGAGACCCAGTACTTC.

In regard to this clonotype: A read error may explain this, as a much larger clone is one base away. The CDR3 DNA sequence: TGTGCCAGCAGCCCCAGGGAGGGCACAGATACGCAGTATTTT. Its protein is CASSPREGTDTQYF. This chain uses TRBV6-2 or TRBV6-3 with TRBJ2-3, with D maybe TRBD2 (6 bases). Between the trimmed V and J ends, which lost 6 bases and 1 base, there was a span of 11 bases. The CDR3 covers 14 residues. Germline V lookup: CDR1 MNHEY, CDR2 SVGEGT.

This rearrangement joins TRBV20-1 to TRBJ2-7; D is tentatively TRBD1 or TRBD2 (6 bases each). CDR1 is DFQATT, CDR2 SNEGSKA, per germline (reference sequence). Between the trimmed V and J ends, which lost 6 bases and 3 bases, there was a span of 15 bases. The CDR3 spans 13 residues. CDR3 nucleotide sequence: TGCAGTGCCGGGGGCGCAGCCTACTACGAGCAGTACTTC. This encodes CSAGGAAYYEQYF.